The clone carrying this TCR beta chain appeared once. The sample is drawn from a study of memory CD4+ T cells and cytomegalovirus serostatus. Turning to the study itself: Of the healthy Belgian adults, several were CMV seropositive and 24 seronegative.

Profiling relied on immunoSEQ multiplex PCR, and the TCRdb table lists in-frame clones only, not all of them. The sample yields around 53,000 clones, around 83% seen once. The sort gate was single viable CD3+CD4+CD8-CD45RO+ cells for memory CD4+ T cells. Positive selection with CD4 microbeads enriched total CD4+ T cells. Sequenced material: memory CD4+ T cells from blood. The receptor was derived from an adult in good health and CMV-seropositive.

Here the CDR3 DNA reads TGTGCCAGTAGTCCAAGACAGGGGGCTGGAAACACCATATATTTT. Protein sequence: CASSPRQGAGNTIYF. This chain joins TRBV19 and TRBJ1-3; 9 positions match TRBD1. The CDR3 has 15 residues. J gave up 2 bases and V 5 bases, and 4 bases lay outside the gene matches. CDR1 LNHDA and CDR2 SQIVND come from the germline V gene (reference sequence).